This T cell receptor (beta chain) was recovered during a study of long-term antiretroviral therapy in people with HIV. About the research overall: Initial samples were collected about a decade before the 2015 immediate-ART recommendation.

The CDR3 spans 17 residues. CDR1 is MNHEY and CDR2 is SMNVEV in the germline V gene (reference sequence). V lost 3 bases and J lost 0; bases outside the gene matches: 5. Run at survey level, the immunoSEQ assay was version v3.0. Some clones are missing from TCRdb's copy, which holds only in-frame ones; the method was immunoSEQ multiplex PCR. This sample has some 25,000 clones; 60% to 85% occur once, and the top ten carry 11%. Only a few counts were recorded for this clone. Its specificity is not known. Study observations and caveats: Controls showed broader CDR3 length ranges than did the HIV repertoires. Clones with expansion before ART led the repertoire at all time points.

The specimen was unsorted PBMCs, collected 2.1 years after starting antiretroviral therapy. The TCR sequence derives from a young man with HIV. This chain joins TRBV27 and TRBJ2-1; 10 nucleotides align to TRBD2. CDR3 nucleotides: TGTGCCAGCAGTTTTAGCGGGGGGCCTCTCTCCTACAATGAGCAGTTCTTC. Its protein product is CASSFSGGPLSYNEQFF.